The text below deals with one T cell receptor (beta chain). Its matching antigen is unknown. This CDR3 comprises 11 residues. The germline V gene has CDR1 SQVTM and CDR2 ANQGSEA. The study made its TRB cDNA libraries by 5' RACE, adding UMI labels. TCRdb re-called the 5' RACE reads and catalogs CDR3 proteins one per entry, DNA excluded. This table holds some 130,000 distinct CDR3 sequences. This sample is part of a study of CXCR3-negative and CXCR3-positive naive CD8 T cells. Overall study results and limits: Expression of CXCR3 was partially reduced after cryopreservation, and fresh PBMCs were used in most assays.

The material sequenced was naive CXCR3- CD8+ T cells from blood. This sample's subset: CD45RO-CCR7+CD27+CD95- naive CD8+ T cells lacking CXCR3 (TNR3-). The chain is built from TRBV29-1 and TRBJ2-7; lacking DNA, the TRBD1 call made by TCRdb goes unchecked. This clonotype was sampled from a human donor in good health. Some clones in this sample may be carry-over from other donors' samples. CDR3 protein: CSGNQGHEQYF.